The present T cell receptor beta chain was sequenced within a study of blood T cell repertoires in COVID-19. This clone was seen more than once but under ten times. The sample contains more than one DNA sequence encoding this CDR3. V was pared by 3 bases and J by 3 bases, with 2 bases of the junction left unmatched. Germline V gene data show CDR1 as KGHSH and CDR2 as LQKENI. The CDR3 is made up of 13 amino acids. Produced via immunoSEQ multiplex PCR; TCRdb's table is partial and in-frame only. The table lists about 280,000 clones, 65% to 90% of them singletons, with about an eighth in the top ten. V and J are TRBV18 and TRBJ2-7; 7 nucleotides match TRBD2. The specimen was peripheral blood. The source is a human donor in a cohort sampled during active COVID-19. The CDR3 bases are TGTGCCAGCTCACCGGGACTAAGCTACGAGCAGTACTTC. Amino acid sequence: CASSPGLSYEQYF. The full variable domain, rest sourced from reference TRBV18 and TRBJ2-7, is NAGVMQNPRHLVRRRGQEARLRCSPMKGHSHVYWYRQLPEEGLKFMVYLQKENIIDESGMPKERFSAEFPKEGPSILRIQQVVRGDSAAYFCASSPGLSYEQYFGPGTRLTVT.